This passage covers 10 T cell receptor beta chains from one sample sequenced in a study of cytomegalovirus exposure and HLA in healthy donors. PCR employed 60 Vbeta and 13 Jbeta primers. Some clones are missing from TCRdb's copy, which holds only in-frame ones; the method was immunoSEQ multiplex PCR. The sample shows about 230,000 clones, just under 80% of them seen only once. Sequenced input: PBMCs. These receptors were taken from a boy aged 5-17 years in good health and CMV-seronegative.

The genes are TRBV7-9 and TRBJ2-1, with TRBD2 as a possible D gene (6 bases). This CDR3 has 12 residues. The germline gives CDR1 SEHNR, CDR2 FQNEAQ (reference sequence). The V and J ends lost 4 bases and 6 bases respectively, with 7 bases between them. The CDR3 DNA sequence: TGTGCCAGCAGCTGGGGGGTCAATGAGCAGTTCTTC. Translation: CASSWGVNEQFF.

The V gene is TRBV2, the J gene TRBJ2-1, with TRBD1 identical over 7 bases. CDR3 length: 15 residues. V dropped 4 bases and J dropped 0; count of bases not matched to a gene: 3. Germline CDR1 reads SNHLY; CDR2 reads FYNNEI. The CDR3 here is CASSARQGSYNEQFF. CDR3 coding DNA: TGTGCCAGCAGTGCACGACAGGGCTCCTACAATGAGCAGTTCTTC.

This clone has just one count. CDR3 residues: CASSDRPGWYGYTF. For the CDR3, the DNA is TGTGCCAGCAGTGATCGTCCGGGTTGGTATGGCTACACCTTC. This rearrangement joins TRBV2 to TRBJ1-2; D unclear. The CDR3 has 14 amino acids. The germline V gene encodes CDR1 SNHLY and CDR2 FYNNEI. The V and J ends lost 3 bases and 5 bases respectively, with 13 bases between them.

V usage is TRBV18 and J usage is TRBJ2-5; the D gene is possibly TRBD2 (7 bases). This CDR3 is 16 amino acids long. Germline CDR1 reads KGHSH; CDR2 reads LQKENI. Deletions cut 0 bases from V and 5 bases from J, with 16 bases between. The CDR3 DNA follows: TGTGCCAGCTCACCACCCGGGCGGGGGCGCTGGGAGACCCAGTACTTC. Its protein product is CASSPPGRGRWETQYF. Using reference TRBV18 and TRBJ2-5 for the parts outside the CDR3, the full variable domain is NAGVMQNPRHLVRRRGQEARLRCSPMKGHSHVYWYRQLPEEGLKFMVYLQKENIIDESGMPKERFSAEFPKEGPSILRIQQVVRGDSAAYFCASSPPGRGRWETQYFGPGTRLLVL.

The rearrangement joins TRBV6-5 to TRBJ1-4, with a tentative D call TRBD1 (6 bases). Germline V gives CDR1 MNHEY, CDR2 SVGAGI. The CDR3 is 15 amino acids. The V gene lost 5 bases and the J gene lost 0 bases, with 10 bases spanning the gap. CDR3 nucleotide sequence: TGTGCCAGCAGTCTCACAGGGACAACTAATGAAAAACTGTTTTTT. Translating gives CASSLTGTTNEKLFF.

The chain combines TRBV7-3 with TRBJ2-2; D is possibly TRBD2 (5 bases). Looked up from germline, CDR1 is SGHTA and CDR2 is FQGTGA. The CDR3 totals 15 residues. Deletions cut 1 base from V and 7 bases from J, with 13 bases between. CDR3 in amino acids: CASSLNGGPGGELFF. CDR3 sequence (DNA): TGTGCCAGCAGCTTAAATGGAGGACCCGGCGGGGAGCTGTTTTTT.

The CDR3: CASSQADRDQETQYF. CDR3 coding DNA: TGCGCCAGCAGCCAAGCGGACAGGGACCAAGAGACCCAGTACTTC. The rearrangement links TRBV4-1 to TRBJ2-5, with TRBD1 identical over 8 bases. J gave up 0 bases and V 1 base, and 1 base lay outside the gene matches. The germline V gene has CDR1 MGHRA and CDR2 YSYEKL. The CDR3 runs to 15 residues.

V gene TRBV5-1 combines with J gene TRBJ1-1; D is possibly TRBD1 (5 bases). The CDR3 runs 13 residues. The ends were cut back, 4 bases at V and 5 bases at J, with 12 bases in the middle. Germline assignment: CDR1 SGHRS and CDR2 YFSETQ. CDR3 residues: CASSTTGGTEAFF. The CDR3 DNA reads TGCGCCAGCAGCACAACTGGGGGGACTGAAGCTTTCTTT.

The chain joins TRBV2 to TRBJ1-5; D perhaps matches TRBD1 (5 bases). The CDR3 is 14 residues long. The V end was cut by 4 bases, the J end by 7 bases, with 14 bases between. Per the germline V gene, CDR1 is SNHLY and CDR2 is FYNNEI. CDR3 DNA sequence: TGTGCCAGCAGTGGTCAGGGCCAAGGACAGCCCCAGCATTTT. Its protein is CASSGQGQGQPQHF. The full variable domain, in which reference TRBV2 and TRBJ1-5 provide the parts outside the CDR3, is EPEVTQTPSHQVTQMGQEVILRCVPISNHLYFYWYRQILGQKVEFLVSFYNNEISEKSEIFDDQFSVERPDGSNFTLKIRSTKLEDSAMYFCASSGQGQGQPQHFGDGTRLSIL.

V usage is TRBV7-8 and J usage is TRBJ2-5, with TRBD2 matching over 11 bases. Germline loops: CDR1 SGHVS, CDR2 FQNEAQ. CDR3 size: 18 residues. J was trimmed by 0 bases and V by 1 base; bases with no gene match: 7. The CDR3 protein is CASSLGSTSGGYQETQYF. The CDR3 DNA reads TGTGCCAGCAGCTTAGGGAGTACTAGCGGGGGTTACCAAGAGACCCAGTACTTC. The full variable domain, its missing parts supplied by reference TRBV7-8 and TRBJ2-5, is GAGVSQSPRYKVAKRGQDVALRCDPISGHVSLFWYQQALGQGPEFLTYFQNEAQLDKSGLPSDRFFAERPEGSVSTLKIQRTQQEDSAVYLCASSLGSTSGGYQETQYFGPGTRLLVL.